This T cell receptor beta chain was observed in a study of response to subunit inactivated influenza vaccine. TCRdb redid the calling of the RT-PCR reads with MiXCR, one entry per CDR3 protein. Among more than 550,000 distinct CDR3 sequences listed, around 11% were seen once. This CDR3 is built from 16 residues. Per the germline V gene, CDR1 is MNHEY and CDR2 is SVGAGI. V shed 2 bases and J 5 bases; nucleotides not matched to a gene: 9. This sample also appeared in a second study, on T cells expressing NK-cell markers. That source reports: TCR beta cDNA was made by 5'RACE template switching with UMIs. HCMV serostatus: seven of eight sequenced donors positive, one negative. The authors restricted sorting to alpha-beta TCR T cells with an anti-gamma-delta TCR antibody in several experiments. CD8+ T cells in more than five donors included dominant NKG2C+ clonotypes at about 1.0-7.5%. These clonotypes also led the CD3+CD56-NKG2C+ fraction in a handful of donors.

The chain combines TRBV6-5 with TRBJ2-1; 7 bases align to TRBD2. The receptor was derived from a man aged 45 to 65 who received an inactivated influenza vaccine. The source was PBMCs from blood, collected on the day of vaccination. DNA of the CDR3: TGTGCCAGCAGTTACGGGTGGCGGGAGAGGAACAATGAGCAGTTCTTC. Translating it yields CASSYGWRERNNEQFF.